This section outlines one T cell receptor (beta chain) sequence together with its context. Its antigen is undetermined. These data originate in a study of T cells in Graves' hyperthyroidism and ophthalmopathy. Study as a whole: Peripheral blood was taken when the disease was first diagnosed, before any treatment began.

CDR3 length equals 15 residues. CDR1 and CDR2 from the germline V gene are SEHNR and FQNEAQ (reference sequence). The ends lost 1 base at V and 6 bases at J; junction bases unmatched: 6. Whole-study findings and limits: Researchers found most expanded thyroid clonotypes above 0.001 in blood as well.

RNA transcripts were the template for amplifying TCR beta CDR3 regions. Researchers ran a first-round RT-PCR on the TCR CDR3 using the HTBI primer set. TCRdb ran MiXCR on the multiplex PCR reads and lists one entry per CDR3 protein. The sample has roughly 560,000 distinct CDR3 sequences, about 15% seen once. The TCR comes from a woman between 40 and 50 years old with Graves' ophthalmopathy. The rearrangement links TRBV7-9 to TRBJ1-1; TRBD1 aligns across 9 bases. The sequencing input was blood. The chain's CDR3 is CASSLDTGGFPEAFF. In nucleotides, the CDR3 is TGTGCCAGCAGCTTAGATACAGGGGGCTTCCCTGAAGCTTTCTTT.